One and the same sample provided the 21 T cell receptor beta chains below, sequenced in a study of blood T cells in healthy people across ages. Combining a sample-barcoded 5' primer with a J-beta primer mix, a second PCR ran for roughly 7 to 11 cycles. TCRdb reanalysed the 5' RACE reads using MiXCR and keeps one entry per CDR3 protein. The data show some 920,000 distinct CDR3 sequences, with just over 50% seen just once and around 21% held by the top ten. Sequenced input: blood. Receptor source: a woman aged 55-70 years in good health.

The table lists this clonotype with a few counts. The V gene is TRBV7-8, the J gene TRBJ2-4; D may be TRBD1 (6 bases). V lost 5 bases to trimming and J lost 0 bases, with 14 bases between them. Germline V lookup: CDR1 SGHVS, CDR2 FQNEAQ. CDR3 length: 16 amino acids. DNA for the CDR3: TGTGCCAGCAGCATGGACAGAACTCTAGCCAAAAACATTCAGTACTTC. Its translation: CASSMDRTLAKNIQYF.

The CDR3, as DNA: TGCAGTGCTAGAGTCGGCGGGGGCTACAATGAGCAGTTCTTC. Translating gives CSARVGGGYNEQFF. The chain employs TRBV20-1 and TRBJ2-1; 7 bases map to TRBD2. The V segment lost 1 base and the J segment 3 bases; nucleotides outside the gene matches: 3. CDR3 length equals 14 residues. CDR1 and CDR2 from the germline V gene are DFQATT and SNEGSKA (reference sequence).

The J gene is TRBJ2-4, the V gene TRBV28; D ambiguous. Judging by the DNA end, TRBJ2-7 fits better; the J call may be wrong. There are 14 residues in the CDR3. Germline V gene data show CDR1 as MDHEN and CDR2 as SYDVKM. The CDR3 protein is CASSLELGRYEQYF. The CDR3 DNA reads TGTGCCAGCAGTTTAGAGCTAGGTCGCTACGAGCAGTACTTC.

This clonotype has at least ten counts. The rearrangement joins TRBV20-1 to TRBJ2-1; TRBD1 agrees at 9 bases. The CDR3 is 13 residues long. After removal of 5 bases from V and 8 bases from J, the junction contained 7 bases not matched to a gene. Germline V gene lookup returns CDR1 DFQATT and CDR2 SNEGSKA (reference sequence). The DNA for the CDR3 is TGCAGTGCTGCGGGACAGGGTAACCATGAGCAGTTCTTC. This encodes CSAAGQGNHEQFF.

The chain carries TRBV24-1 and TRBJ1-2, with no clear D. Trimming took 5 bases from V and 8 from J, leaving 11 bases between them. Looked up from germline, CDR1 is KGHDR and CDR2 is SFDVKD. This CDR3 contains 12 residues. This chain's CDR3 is CATSAGILGYTF. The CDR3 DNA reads TGTGCCACCAGTGCGGGGATCCTCGGCTACACCTTC.

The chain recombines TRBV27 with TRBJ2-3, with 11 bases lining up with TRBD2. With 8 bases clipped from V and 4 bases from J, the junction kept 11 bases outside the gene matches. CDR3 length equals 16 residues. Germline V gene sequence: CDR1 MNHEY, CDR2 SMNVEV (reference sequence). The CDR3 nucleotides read TGTGCCAGCGTCCTAGCGGGAGGCTCTGGCGCAGATACGCAGTATTTT. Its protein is CASVLAGGSGADTQYF.

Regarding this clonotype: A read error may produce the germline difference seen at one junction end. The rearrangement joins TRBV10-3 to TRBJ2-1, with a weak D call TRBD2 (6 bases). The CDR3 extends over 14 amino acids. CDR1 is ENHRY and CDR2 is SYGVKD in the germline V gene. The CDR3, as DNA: TGTGCCATCCGTGAGGGCGGGACCGGGAATGAGCAGTTCTTC. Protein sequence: CAIREGGTGNEQFF.

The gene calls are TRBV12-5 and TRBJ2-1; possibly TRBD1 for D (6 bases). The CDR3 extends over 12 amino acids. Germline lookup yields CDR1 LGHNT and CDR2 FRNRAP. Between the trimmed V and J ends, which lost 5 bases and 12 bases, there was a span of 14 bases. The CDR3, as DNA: TGTGCTAGTGGTACCTCCTTCAGGGGGCAGTTCTTC. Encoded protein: CASGTSFRGQFF. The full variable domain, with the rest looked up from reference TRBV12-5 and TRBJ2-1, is DARVTQTPRHKVTEMGQEVTMRCQPILGHNTVFWYRQTMMQGLELLAYFRNRAPLDDSGMPKDRFSAEMPDATLATLKIQPSEPRDSAVYFCASGTSFRGQFFGPGTRLTVL.

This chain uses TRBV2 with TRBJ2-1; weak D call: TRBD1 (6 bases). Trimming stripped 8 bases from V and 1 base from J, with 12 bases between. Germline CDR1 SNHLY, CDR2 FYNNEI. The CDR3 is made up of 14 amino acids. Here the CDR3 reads CASVEDRSYNEQFF. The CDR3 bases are TGTGCCAGCGTGGAGGACAGATCCTACAATGAGCAGTTCTTC.

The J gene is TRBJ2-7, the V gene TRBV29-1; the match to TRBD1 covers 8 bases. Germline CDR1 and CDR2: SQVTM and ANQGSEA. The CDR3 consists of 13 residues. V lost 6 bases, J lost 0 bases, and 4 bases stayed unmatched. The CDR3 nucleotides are TGCAGCGTGGATACAGGGGGCTCCTACGAGCAGTACTTC. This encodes CSVDTGGSYEQYF.

The CDR3: CASSNRQAEDYEQYF. CDR3 in DNA: TGTGCCAGCAGCAACCGACAGGCGGAGGACTACGAGCAGTACTTC. This chain joins TRBV21-1 and TRBJ2-7; the table's TRBD1 call for D was not verified on the DNA. TRBV21-1 is reported as a pseudogene. There are 15 residues in the CDR3.

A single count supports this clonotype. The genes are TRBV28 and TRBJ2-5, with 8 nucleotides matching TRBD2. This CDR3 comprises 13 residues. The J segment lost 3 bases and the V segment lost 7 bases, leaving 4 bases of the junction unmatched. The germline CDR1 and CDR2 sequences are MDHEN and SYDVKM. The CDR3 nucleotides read TGTGCCAGCACGGGACTAGTGGAAGAGACCCAGTACTTC. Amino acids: CASTGLVEETQYF.

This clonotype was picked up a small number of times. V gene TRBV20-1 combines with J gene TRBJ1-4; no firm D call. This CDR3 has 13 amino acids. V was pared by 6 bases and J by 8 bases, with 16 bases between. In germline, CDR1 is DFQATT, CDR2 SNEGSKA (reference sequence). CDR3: CSALSGRVEKLFF. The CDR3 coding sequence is TGCAGTGCGCTTTCTGGGAGGGTCGAAAAACTGTTTTTT.

The CDR3 DNA sequence: TGTGCCAGCAGACTGGACGGGAGTTTCTATGGCTACACCTTC. It is translated as CASRLDGSFYGYTF. The chain employs TRBV5-5 and TRBJ1-2; D is uncertain. V was trimmed by 5 bases and J by 4 bases, leaving 15 bases between them. This CDR3 has 14 residues. The V gene's germline CDR1 is SGHKS and CDR2 YYEKEE (reference sequence).

For the CDR3, the DNA is TGCAGTGCCCCCTTAAGCACAGATACGCAGTATTTT. Its translation is CSAPLSTDTQYF. V is TRBV20-1 and J is TRBJ2-3; no clear D gene. Germline values: CDR1 DFQATT, CDR2 SNEGSKA (reference sequence). This CDR3 is 12 amino acids long. V lost 6 bases to trimming and J lost 0 bases, with 7 bases between them.

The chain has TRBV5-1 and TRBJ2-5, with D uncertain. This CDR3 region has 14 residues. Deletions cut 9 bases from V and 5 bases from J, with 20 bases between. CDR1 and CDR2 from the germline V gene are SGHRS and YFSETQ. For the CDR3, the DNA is TGCGCCACCTCCAGCTGGTCTGCGGTGGAGACCCAGTACTTC. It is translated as CATSSWSAVETQYF.

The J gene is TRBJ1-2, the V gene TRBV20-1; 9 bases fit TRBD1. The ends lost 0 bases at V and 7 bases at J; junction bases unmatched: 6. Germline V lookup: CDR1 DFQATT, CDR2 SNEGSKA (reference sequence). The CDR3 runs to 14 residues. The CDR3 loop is CSARDGQGLVGYTF. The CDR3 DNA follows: TGCAGTGCTAGAGACGGACAGGGGTTGGTTGGCTACACCTTC.

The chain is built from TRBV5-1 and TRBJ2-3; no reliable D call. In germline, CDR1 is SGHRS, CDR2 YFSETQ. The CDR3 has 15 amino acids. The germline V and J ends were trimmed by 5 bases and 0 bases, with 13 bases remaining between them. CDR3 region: CASRESRPSTDTQYF. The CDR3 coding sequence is TGCGCCAGCAGAGAGTCTAGACCTAGCACAGATACGCAGTATTTT.

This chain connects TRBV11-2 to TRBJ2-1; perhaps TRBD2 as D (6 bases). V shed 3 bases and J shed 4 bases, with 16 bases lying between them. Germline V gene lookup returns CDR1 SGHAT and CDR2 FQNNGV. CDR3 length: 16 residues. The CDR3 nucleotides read TGTGCCAGCAGCTTGGGACTGGCGGGGCTATACAATGAGCAGTTCTTC. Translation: CASSLGLAGLYNEQFF. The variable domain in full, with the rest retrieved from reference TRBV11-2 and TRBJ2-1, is EAGVAQSPRYKIIEKRQSVAFWCNPISGHATLYWYQQILGQGPKLLIQFQNNGVVDDSQLPKDRFSAERLKGVDSTLKIQPAKLEDSAVYLCASSLGLAGLYNEQFFGPGTRLTVL.

The CDR3, as DNA: TGTGCCAGCAGCCTGGGGTCTCCATCCGAGCAGTACTTC. It is translated as CASSLGSPSEQYF. This chain uses TRBV12-3 or TRBV12-4 with TRBJ2-5; D not resolved. The closer fit of TRBJ2-7 to the DNA end suggests the J call may be wrong. CDR3 length: 13 residues.

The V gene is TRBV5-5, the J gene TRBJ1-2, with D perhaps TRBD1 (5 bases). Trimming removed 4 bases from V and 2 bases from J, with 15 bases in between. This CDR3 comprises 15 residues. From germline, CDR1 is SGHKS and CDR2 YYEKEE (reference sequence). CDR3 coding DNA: TGTGCCAGCAGCCGGGGGTCGACAGAGAACTATGGCTACACCTTC. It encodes CASSRGSTENYGYTF.